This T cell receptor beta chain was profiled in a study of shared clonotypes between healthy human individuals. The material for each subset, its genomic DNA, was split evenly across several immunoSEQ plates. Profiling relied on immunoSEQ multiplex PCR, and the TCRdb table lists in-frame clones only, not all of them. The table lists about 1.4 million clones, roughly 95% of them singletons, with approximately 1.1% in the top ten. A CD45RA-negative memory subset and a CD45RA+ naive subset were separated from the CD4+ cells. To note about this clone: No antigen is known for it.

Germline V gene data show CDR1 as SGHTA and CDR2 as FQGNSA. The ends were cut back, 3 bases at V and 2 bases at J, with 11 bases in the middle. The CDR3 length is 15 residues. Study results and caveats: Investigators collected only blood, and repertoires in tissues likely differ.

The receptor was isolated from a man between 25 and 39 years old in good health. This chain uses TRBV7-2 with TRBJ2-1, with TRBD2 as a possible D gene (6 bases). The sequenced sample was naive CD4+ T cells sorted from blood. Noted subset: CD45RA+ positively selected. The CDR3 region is CASSFGGEAYNEQFF. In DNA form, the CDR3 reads TGTGCCAGCAGCTTCGGCGGGGAGGCCTACAATGAGCAGTTCTTC.